Reported below is one T cell receptor beta chain. Antigen specificity is unknown. This record belongs to a study of cytomegalovirus exposure and HLA in healthy donors. The study's findings and limits: An apparent linkage of common viral pathogens to several of the most significant clusters emerged in a later analysis. The study designated around 150 TCR beta chains cytomegalovirus-associated.

A multiplex PCR was run with 60 Vbeta primers and 13 Jbeta primers. Clones were sequenced by immunoSEQ multiplex PCR, and TCRdb holds only the in-frame ones, with some missing. Here the sample spans fewer than 200,000 clones, roughly 80% being singletons. Though nominally healthy at sampling, donors likely had unrecorded immune exposures. The specimen sequenced was PBMCs. The sequence derives from a female donor in good health and CMV-seronegative.

In nucleotides, the CDR3 is TGTGCCAGCAGCTTAGTACAGGGCACTGAAGCTTTCTTT. Protein: CASSLVQGTEAFF. This chain connects TRBV11-2 to TRBJ1-1, with D tentatively TRBD1 (6 bases). Trimming removed 1 base from V and 4 bases from J, with 7 bases in between. This CDR3 spans 13 amino acids. CDR1 and CDR2 (germline): SGHAT, FQNNGV. The variable domain in full, completed from reference TRBV11-2 and TRBJ1-1, reads EAGVAQSPRYKIIEKRQSVAFWCNPISGHATLYWYQQILGQGPKLLIQFQNNGVVDDSQLPKDRFSAERLKGVDSTLKIQPAKLEDSAVYLCASSLVQGTEAFFGQGTRLTVV.